This TCR beta chain was recovered during a study of blood T cell repertoires in COVID-19. On the study more broadly: Material from acute and convalescent COVID-19 was sourced from the United States, Italy and Spain. PBMCs, B-cell-depleted T cells, or T cells provided the cDNA or gDNA that made up the material.

In the source study's methods: Amplification with reference gene primers provided the estimates of nucleated cell counts. Here immunoSEQ multiplex PCR was the method, and the copy in TCRdb shows in-frame clones only, minus some. V, J and clone size were drawn from that table, and D and trimming were deduced from the DNA. Of around 100,000 clones in the sample, around four fifths were seen once. The CDR3 spans 14 residues. The germline V gene encodes CDR1 SGHDT and CDR2 YYEEEE. V lost 4 bases, J lost 4 bases, and 12 bases lay in between. Only a few counts were recorded for this clone. Sequencing was carried out using peripheral blood. The sequence was obtained from a woman aged 70-85 years with acute or convalescent COVID-19. The rearrangement uses TRBV5-6 and TRBJ1-5; maybe TRBD1 (5 bases). As DNA, the CDR3 is TGTGCCAGCAGCCCCGGTCGGGGGAATCAGCCCCAGCATTTT. This sequence encodes CASSPGRGNQPQHF.